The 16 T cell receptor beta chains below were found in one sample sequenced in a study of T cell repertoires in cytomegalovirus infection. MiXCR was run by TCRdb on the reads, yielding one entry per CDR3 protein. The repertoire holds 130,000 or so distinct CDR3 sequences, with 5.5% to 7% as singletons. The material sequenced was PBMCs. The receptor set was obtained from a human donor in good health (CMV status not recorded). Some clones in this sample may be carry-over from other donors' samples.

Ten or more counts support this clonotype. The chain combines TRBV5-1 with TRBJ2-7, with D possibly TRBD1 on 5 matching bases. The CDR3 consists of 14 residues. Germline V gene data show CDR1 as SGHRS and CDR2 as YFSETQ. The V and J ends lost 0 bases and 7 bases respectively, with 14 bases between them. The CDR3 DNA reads TGCGCCAGCAGCTTGGACCCGACAGTCCGGGAGCAGTACTTC. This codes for CASSLDPTVREQYF.

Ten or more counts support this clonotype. Here the CDR3 reads CASSFGQGRVSSYNEQFF. CDR3 nucleotides: TGTGCCAGCAGCTTCGGACAGGGGAGGGTCAGCTCCTACAATGAGCAGTTCTTC. This chain joins TRBV7-8 and TRBJ2-1; 9 bases line up with TRBD1. Trimming cost V 3 bases and J 0 bases; bases outside gene matches: 9. The V gene's germline CDR1 is SGHVS and CDR2 FQNEAQ. The CDR3 consists of 18 residues.

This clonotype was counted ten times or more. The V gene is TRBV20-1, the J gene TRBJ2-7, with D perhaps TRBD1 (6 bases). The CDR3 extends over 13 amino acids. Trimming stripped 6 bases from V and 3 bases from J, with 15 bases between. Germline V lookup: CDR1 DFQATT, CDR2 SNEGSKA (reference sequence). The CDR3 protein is CSATDSWGYEQYF. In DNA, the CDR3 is TGCAGTGCAACGGACAGCTGGGGCTACGAGCAGTACTTC.

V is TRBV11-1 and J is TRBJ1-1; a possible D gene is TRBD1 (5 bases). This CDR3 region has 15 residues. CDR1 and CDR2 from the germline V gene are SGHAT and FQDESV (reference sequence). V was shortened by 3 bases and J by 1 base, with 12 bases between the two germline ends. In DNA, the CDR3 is TGTGCCAGCAGCTTTTTTTGGACATCGAACACTGAAGCTTTCTTT. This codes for CASSFFWTSNTEAFF.

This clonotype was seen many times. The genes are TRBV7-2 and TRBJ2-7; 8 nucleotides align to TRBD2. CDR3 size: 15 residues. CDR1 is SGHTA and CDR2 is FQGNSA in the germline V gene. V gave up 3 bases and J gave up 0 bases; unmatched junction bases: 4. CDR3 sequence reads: CASSFTSGSSYEQYF. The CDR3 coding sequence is TGTGCCAGCAGCTTTACTAGCGGAAGCTCCTACGAGCAGTACTTC. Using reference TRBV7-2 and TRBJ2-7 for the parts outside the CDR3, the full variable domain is GAGVSQSPSNKVTEKGKDVELRCDPISGHTALYWYRQSLGQGLEFLIYFQGNSAPDKSGLPSDRFSAERTGGSVSTLTIQRTQQEDSAVYLCASSFTSGSSYEQYFGPGTRLTVT.

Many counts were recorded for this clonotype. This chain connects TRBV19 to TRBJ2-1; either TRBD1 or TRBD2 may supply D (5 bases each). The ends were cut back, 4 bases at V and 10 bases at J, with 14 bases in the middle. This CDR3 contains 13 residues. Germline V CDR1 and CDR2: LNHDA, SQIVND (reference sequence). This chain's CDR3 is CASSKSGTREQFF. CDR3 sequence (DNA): TGTGCCAGTAGTAAATCCGGGACGCGGGAGCAGTTCTTC.

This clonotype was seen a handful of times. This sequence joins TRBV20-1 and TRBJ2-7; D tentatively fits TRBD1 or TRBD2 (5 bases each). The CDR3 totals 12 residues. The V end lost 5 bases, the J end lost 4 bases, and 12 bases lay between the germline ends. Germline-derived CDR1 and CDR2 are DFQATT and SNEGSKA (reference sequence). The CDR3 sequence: CSAGDEFYEQYF. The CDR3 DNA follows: TGCAGTGCTGGGGACGAATTTTACGAGCAGTACTTC.

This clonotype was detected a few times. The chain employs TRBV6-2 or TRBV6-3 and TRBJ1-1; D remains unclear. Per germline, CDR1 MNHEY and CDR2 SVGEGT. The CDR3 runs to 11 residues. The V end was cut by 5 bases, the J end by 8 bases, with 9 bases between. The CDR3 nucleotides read TGTGCCAGCAGTGCCGACTTGGAAGCTTTCTTT. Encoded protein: CASSADLEAFF.

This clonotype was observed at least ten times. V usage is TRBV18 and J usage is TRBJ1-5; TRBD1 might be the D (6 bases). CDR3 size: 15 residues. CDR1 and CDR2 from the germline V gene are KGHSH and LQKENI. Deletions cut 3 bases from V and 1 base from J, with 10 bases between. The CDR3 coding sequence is TGTGCCAGCTCACCCGCGCAGGGGAGCAATCAGCCCCAGCATTTT. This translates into CASSPAQGSNQPQHF.

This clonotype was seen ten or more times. CDR3 sequence: CASRGQQGIIWGYGYTF. CDR3 DNA sequence: TGTGCCAGCAGGGGACAACAGGGGATCATCTGGGGCTATGGCTACACCTTC. The V gene is TRBV6-5, the J gene TRBJ1-2, with TRBD1 matching over 7 bases. Germline V gene sequence: CDR1 MNHEY, CDR2 SVGAGI. The CDR3 is 17 amino acids. J lost 4 bases, V lost 6 bases, and 17 bases had no gene match.

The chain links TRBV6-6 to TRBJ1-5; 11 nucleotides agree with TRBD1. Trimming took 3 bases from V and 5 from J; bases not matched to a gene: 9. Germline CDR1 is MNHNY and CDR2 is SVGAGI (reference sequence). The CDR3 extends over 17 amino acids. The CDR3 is CASSYYRTGGEDQPQHF. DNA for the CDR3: TGTGCCAGCAGTTATTACAGGACAGGGGGCGAGGATCAGCCCCAGCATTTT.

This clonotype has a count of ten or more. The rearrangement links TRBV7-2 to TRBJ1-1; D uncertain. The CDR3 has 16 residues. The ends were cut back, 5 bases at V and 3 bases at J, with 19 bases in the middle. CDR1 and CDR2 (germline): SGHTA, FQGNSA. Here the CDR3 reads CASSPRHLALDTEAFF. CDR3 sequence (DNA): TGTGCCAGCAGCCCCAGACACCTGGCCCTGGACACTGAAGCTTTCTTT. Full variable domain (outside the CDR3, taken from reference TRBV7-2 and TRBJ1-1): GAGVSQSPSNKVTEKGKDVELRCDPISGHTALYWYRQSLGQGLEFLIYFQGNSAPDKSGLPSDRFSAERTGGSVSTLTIQRTQQEDSAVYLCASSPRHLALDTEAFFGQGTRLTVV.

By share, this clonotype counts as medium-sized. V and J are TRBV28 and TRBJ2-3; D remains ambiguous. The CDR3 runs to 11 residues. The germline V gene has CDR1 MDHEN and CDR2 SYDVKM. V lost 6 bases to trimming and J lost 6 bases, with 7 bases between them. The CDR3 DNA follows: TGTGCCAGCAGCTTAAAGGATACGCAGTATTTT. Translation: CASSLKDTQYF.

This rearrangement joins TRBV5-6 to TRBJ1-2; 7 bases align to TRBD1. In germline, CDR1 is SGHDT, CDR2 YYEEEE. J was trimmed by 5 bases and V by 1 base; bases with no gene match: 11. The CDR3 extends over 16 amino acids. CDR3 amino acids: CASSLSGQTFRYGYTF. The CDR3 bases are TGTGCCAGCAGCTTGTCGGGACAGACTTTTCGATATGGCTACACCTTC.

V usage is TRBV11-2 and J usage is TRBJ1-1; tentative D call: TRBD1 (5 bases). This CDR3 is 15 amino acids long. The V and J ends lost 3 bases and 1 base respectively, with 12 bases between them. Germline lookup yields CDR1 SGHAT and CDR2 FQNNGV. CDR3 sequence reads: CASSLDGDANTEAFF. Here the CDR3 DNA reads TGTGCCAGCAGCTTGGACGGGGACGCGAACACTGAAGCTTTCTTT.

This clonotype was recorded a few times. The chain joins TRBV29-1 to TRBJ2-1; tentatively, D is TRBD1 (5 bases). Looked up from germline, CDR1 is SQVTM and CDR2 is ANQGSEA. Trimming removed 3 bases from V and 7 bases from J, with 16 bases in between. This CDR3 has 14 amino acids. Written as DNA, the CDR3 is TGCAGCGTTGAGGGTAGCAGGGTGGAAAATGAGCAGTTCTTC. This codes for CSVEGSRVENEQFF.